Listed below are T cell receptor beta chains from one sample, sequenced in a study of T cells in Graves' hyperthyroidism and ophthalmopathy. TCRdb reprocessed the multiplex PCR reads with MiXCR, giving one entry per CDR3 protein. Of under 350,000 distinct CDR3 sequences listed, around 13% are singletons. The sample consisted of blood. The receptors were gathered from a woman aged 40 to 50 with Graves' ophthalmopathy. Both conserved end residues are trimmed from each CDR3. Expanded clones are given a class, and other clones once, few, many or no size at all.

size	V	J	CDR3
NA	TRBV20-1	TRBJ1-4	SAREGMREELF
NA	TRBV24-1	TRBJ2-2	ATTRTGGTGELF
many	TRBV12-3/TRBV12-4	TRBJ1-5	ASSTTGRHQPQH
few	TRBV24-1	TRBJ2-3	ATSGIQGSTDTQY
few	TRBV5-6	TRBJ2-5	ASSSGGGGGGGETQY
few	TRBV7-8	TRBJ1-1	ASSVSPWTGDRNTEAF
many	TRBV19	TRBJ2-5	ASSSGLADETQY
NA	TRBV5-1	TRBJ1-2	ASSRLGRTYGYT
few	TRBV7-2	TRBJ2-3	ASSFWGPGTDTQY
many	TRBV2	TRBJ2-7	ASSADRVYEQY
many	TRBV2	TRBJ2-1	ASSVLIRTDEQF
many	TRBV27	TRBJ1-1	ASGIKGAF
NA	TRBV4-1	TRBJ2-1	ASSQVVAGVYNEQF
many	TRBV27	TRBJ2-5	ASSFDPLGLQETQY
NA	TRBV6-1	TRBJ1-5	ASSPEGASSQPQH
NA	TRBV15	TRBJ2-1	ATKPGQVNNEQF
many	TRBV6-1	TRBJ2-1	ASSLLLANNEQF
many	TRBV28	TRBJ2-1	ASRLTPDRGKDEQF
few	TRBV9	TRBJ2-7	ASSSRLAGSVYEQY
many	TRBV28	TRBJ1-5	ASRRGDGGGGQPQH
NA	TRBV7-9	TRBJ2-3	ASRGRERGRTDTQY
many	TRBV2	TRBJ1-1	ASSPGQYTEAF
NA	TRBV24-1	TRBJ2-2	ATSDPRGVTGELF
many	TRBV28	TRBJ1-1	ASSFRQWRPNTEAF
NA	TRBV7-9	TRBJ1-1	ASGGRDSTEAF